This TCR beta chain was recorded in a study of blood T cell repertoires in COVID-19. Study background: Acute-phase and convalescent COVID-19 samples originated in the United States, Italy and Spain.

Profiling relied on immunoSEQ multiplex PCR, and the TCRdb table lists in-frame clones only, not all of them. The table has fewer than 400,000 clones, roughly 91% seen once; the top ten hold 1.8%. Germline lookup yields CDR1 SGHAT and CDR2 FQDESV (reference sequence). Between the trimmed V and J ends, which lost 3 bases and 4 bases, there was a span of 13 bases. The CDR3 is made up of 15 amino acids. This rearrangement joins TRBV11-1 to TRBJ2-1; tentatively, D is TRBD2 (5 bases). The source material was peripheral blood. The TCR comes from a woman aged 25 to 39 with COVID-19, enrolled during active disease. CDR3 in DNA: TGTGCCAGCAGCTTCAGAGGGTTCCGGTACAATGAGCAGTTCTTC. It is translated as CASSFRGFRYNEQFF. Full variable domain (rest looked up from reference TRBV11-1 and TRBJ2-1): EAEVAQSPRYKITEKSQAVAFWCDPISGHATLYWYRQILGQGPELLVQFQDESVVDDSQLPKDRFSAERLKGVDSTLKIQPAELGDSAMYLCASSFRGFRYNEQFFGPGTRLTVL.